This TCR beta chain was found in a study of T cell repertoires in cytomegalovirus infection. Study as a whole: In public TCR beta signatures, there were indications of both CMV infection and matching HLA type.

This clonotype was recorded many times. The antigen remains undetermined. Broader study findings: Summed public TCR beta family frequency identified CMV carriers bearing the relevant HLA. Ex vivo, HLA-C-restricted CMV-specific TCR beta clonotypes prevailed over the rest of the response.

Per germline, CDR1 SGHTA and CDR2 FQGNSA. V lost 1 base and J lost 5, with 8 bases in between. The CDR3 sequence is 13 residues long. TCRdb processed the reads anew with MiXCR; each CDR3 protein has one entry. The sample contains under 200,000 distinct CDR3 sequences, 25% to 30% of which appear only once. The receptor comes from a human donor in good health (CMV status not recorded). Some clones in this sample may be carry-over from other donors' samples. The sample comprised PBMCs. This sequence joins TRBV7-2 and TRBJ2-5; D is undetermined. Here the CDR3 DNA reads TGTGCCAGCAGCTTAGACGGTGGCGAGACCCAGTACTTC. Translation: CASSLDGGETQYF.